The clone carrying this T cell receptor (beta chain) was observed once. Its antigen is still unknown. The data originate from a study of cytomegalovirus exposure and HLA in healthy donors. Overall study: In terms of ancestry, the Caucasian-associated cluster contained 80% to 90% of the roughly 400 genotyped donors. Whole-study results and caveats: Compared with the roughly 700-donor mean, an Asian-associated ancestry cluster reportedly had fewer N-insertions, according to a later analysis. As was reported, the classifier diagnosed cytomegalovirus status with high specificity and sensitivity. Later, an analysis found that common viral pathogens appeared to be linked with several of the most significant clusters.

The PCR used 60 Vbeta and 13 Jbeta primers. Libraries were prepared by immunoSEQ multiplex PCR; TCRdb keeps only in-frame clonotypes and omits some of them. Of 100,000 to 150,000 clones listed, about 80% were seen once; the top ten hold more than 2.5%. The specimen was PBMCs. The clonotype comes from a woman in her forties or fifties in good health and CMV-seronegative.

The CDR3 sequence: CASSPPGLAHNEQFF. The DNA for the CDR3 is TGTGCCAGCAGCCCCCCGGGACTAGCGCACAATGAGCAGTTCTTC. The chain combines TRBV7-9 with TRBJ2-1; 10 bases map to TRBD2. From germline, CDR1 is SEHNR and CDR2 FQNEAQ (reference sequence). The CDR3 consists of 15 residues. With 5 bases clipped from V and 5 bases from J, the junction kept 6 bases outside the gene matches.